The next 4 T cell receptor beta chains were all read from a single sample in a study of T-cell reconstitution after alpha-beta-depleted transplantation in children. It was with unique molecular identifiers that the TCRbeta library was prepared. Using its own MiXCR run on the PCR reads, TCRdb lists one record per CDR3 protein. The sample comprises about 150,000 distinct CDR3 sequences, 11% of which are singletons, and approximately 13% rests with the top ten. Sequenced here: PBMCs, sampled before TCRalphabeta/CD19-depleted stem cell transplant. All receptors derive from a boy between 2 and 10 years old with acute myeloid leukemia, due to receive a stem cell transplant.

This clonotype was detected many times. The V gene is TRBV9, the J gene TRBJ2-3; 8 nucleotides agree with TRBD2. The V gene's germline CDR1 is SGDLS and CDR2 YYNGEE. V gave up 4 bases and J gave up 4 bases; unmatched junction bases: 11. The CDR3 has 16 residues. The CDR3 loop reads CASSPLPGGGPDTQYF. DNA for the CDR3: TGTGCCAGCAGCCCCCTCCCGGGGGGGGGACCAGATACGCAGTATTTT.

This clonotype appeared many times. CDR3 nucleotides: TGTGCCAGCGCCCCCCGGGGAGGGACCACAGATACGCAGTATTTT. Residues: CASAPRGGTTDTQYF. The chain combines TRBV5-4 with TRBJ2-3; 7 bases line up with TRBD2. This CDR3 has 15 residues. The V gene end was trimmed by 7 bases and the J gene end by 2 bases; junction bases not matched to a gene: 10. CDR1 and CDR2 from the germline V gene are SGHNT and YYREEE (reference sequence).

Note on this clonotype: Compared with germline, one end of the junction differs, possibly owing to a read error. V gene TRBV5-1 combines with J gene TRBJ1-1, with D uncertain. Germline CDR1 SGHRS, CDR2 YFSETQ. The CDR3 totals 15 residues. CDR3 amino acids: CASSLEVNSSTEASF. CDR3 in DNA: TGCGCCAGCAGCTTGGAGGTTAATAGTTCCACTGAAGCTTCCTTT.

This clonotype has ten or more counts. At one boundary the junction diverges from the germline segment, which might be a read error. This chain joins TRBV20-1 and TRBJ2-5, with D perhaps matching TRBD1 (6 bases). The CDR3 contains 11 residues. CDR1 and CDR2 (germline): DFQATT, SNEGSKA (reference sequence). DNA for the CDR3: TGCAGTGCTGCCCCAGGGGACGGCGTCTCCTTC. It yields the protein CSAAPGDGVSF.